This note documents a single T cell receptor beta chain sequence. The data derive from a study of blood T cell repertoires in COVID-19. Study as a whole: Sites across the United States, Italy and Spain contributed samples from acute and convalescent COVID-19. In each case, the material was cDNA or gDNA derived from T cells, B-cell-depleted T cells, or PBMCs.

Per germline, CDR1 MNHEY and CDR2 SVGAGI. V lost 6 bases and J lost 0, with 8 bases in between. The CDR3 is made up of 13 amino acids. Original data processing: The authors estimated nucleated cell counts from reference gene primer amplification. The protocol was immunoSEQ multiplex PCR, while the TCRdb copy is restricted to in-frame clones and leaves out a portion. V and J calls and clone size follow that table, whereas D and trimming were derived from the DNA. Among 200,000 to 300,000 clones listed, roughly 80% were seen once. Sequencing input: peripheral blood. The clonotype was recovered from a man at least 80 years old with acute or convalescent COVID-19. J is TRBJ1-1 and V is TRBV6-5, with unresolved D. In nucleotides, the CDR3 is TGTGCCAGCAGCCTCTATTTGAACACTGAAGCTTTCTTT. Protein: CASSLYLNTEAFF.